The rows below give T cell receptor beta chains drawn from one sample of a study of shared clonotypes between healthy human individuals. TCRdb's table, derived via immunoSEQ multiplex PCR, lists solely in-frame clones and lacks some. The sample has about 2.3 million clones, approximately 90% seen once; the top ten hold approximately 0.4%. The sequenced sample consisted of naive CD4+ T cells from PBMCs. The receptors stem from a man in his late teens or twenties in good health. Some clones in this sample may be carry-over from other donors' samples. Both conserved end residues are part of each CDR3. A D gene is named only where the DNA matches it firmly. Size values are once, few and many counts, or a class for expanded clones, and some rows have none.

j_call d_call clone_size v_call cdr3_aa cdr3_nt
TRBJ2-1 . once TRBV20-1 CSAPVGNEQFF TGCAGTGCTCCCGTAGGGAATGAGCAGTTCTTC
TRBJ1-5 . once TRBV7-2 CASSPEGGFNQPQHF TGTGCCAGCAGCCCCGAGGGTGGCTTCAATCAGCCCCAGCATTTT
TRBJ1-2 . . TRBV18 CASSPLGRGYTF TGTGCCAGCTCACCTCTCGGCCGAGGCTACACCTTC
TRBJ1-1 TRBD1 . TRBV5-1 CASSLVQGAVNTEAFF TGCGCCAGCAGCTTGGTGCAGGGGGCGGTTAACACTGAAGCTTTCTTT
TRBJ1-5 . few TRBV7-2 CASSLLGNSNQPQHF TGTGCCAGCAGCTTGCTCGGGAATAGCAATCAGCCCCAGCATTTT
TRBJ2-5 TRBD1 . TRBV28 CASTLQGEETQYF TGTGCCAGCACCCTACAGGGGGAAGAGACCCAGTACTTC
TRBJ1-1 . few TRBV9 CASSVVGQTNTEAFF TGTGCCAGCAGCGTAGTAGGGCAGACGAACACTGAAGCTTTCTTT
TRBJ2-3 . . TRBV4-2 CASSQEGRAGTDTQYF TGTGCCAGCAGCCAAGAGGGGCGGGCGGGCACAGATACGCAGTATTTT
TRBJ1-4 TRBD1 . TRBV7-6 CASSLAREGAGKLFF TGTGCCAGCAGCTTAGCGCGGGAGGGGGCAGGAAAACTGTTTTTT
TRBJ1-4 . . TRBV7-6 CASSSAGPTNEKLFF TGTGCCAGCAGCTCAGCCGGACCAACTAATGAAAAACTGTTTTTT
TRBJ2-1 . . TRBV30 CAWSALEQFF TGTGCCTGGAGTGCCCTGGAGCAGTTCTTC
TRBJ2-5 . . TRBV7-9 CASSYEGSETQYF TGTGCCAGCAGCTATGAGGGGTCGGAGACCCAGTACTTC
TRBJ1-5 . . TRBV21-1 CASSKYRVTQPQHF TGTGCCAGCAGCAAGTACAGGGTGACTCAGCCCCAGCATTTT
TRBJ1-1 . few TRBV4-1 CASSQVLGIEAFF TGCGCCAGCAGCCAAGTTCTGGGCATAGAAGCTTTCTTT
TRBJ1-1 TRBD1 . TRBV6-5 CASSSQGPGTEAFF TGTGCCAGCAGCTCACAGGGGCCGGGGACTGAAGCTTTCTTT
TRBJ2-3 . . TRBV19 CASTKRLDPNPDTQYF TGTGCCAGTACAAAAAGGTTGGACCCCAACCCAGATACGCAGTATTTT
TRBJ1-5 . . TRBV5-5 CASSFMDSNQPQHF TGTGCCAGCAGCTTCATGGATAGCAATCAGCCCCAGCATTTT
TRBJ1-3 . once TRBV28 CASSSGRRATHTIYF TGTGCCAGCAGTTCTGGGAGAAGGGCGACGCACACCATATATTTT
TRBJ1-5 . . TRBV7-2 CASSLAGQDQPQHF TGTGCCAGCAGCTTAGCCGGGCAGGATCAGCCCCAGCATTTT
TRBJ2-1 TRBD2 . TRBV28 CASSLGLAAYNEQFF TGTGCCAGCAGTTTAGGTCTAGCGGCCTACAATGAGCAGTTCTTC
TRBJ1-2 . . TRBV28 CASSSTYGYTF TGTGCCAGCAGCAGCACCTATGGCTACACCTTC
TRBJ1-1 TRBD1 . TRBV15 CATSRNGQGTTEAFF TGTGCCACCAGCAGGAATGGACAGGGGACCACTGAAGCTTTCTTT
TRBJ1-2 . . TRBV9 CASSVEAGYGYTF TGTGCCAGCAGCGTAGAGGCAGGCTATGGCTACACCTTC
TRBJ1-2 . . TRBV10-3 CAISDGRGVGYTF TGTGCCATCAGTGACGGGAGGGGCGTTGGCTACACCTTC
TRBJ1-2 . . TRBV6-5 CASRNLGRGYTF TGTGCCAGCAGAAACCTAGGGCGAGGCTACACCTTC
TRBJ2-2 TRBD1 . TRBV28 CASSQTGGTGELFF TGTGCCAGCAGTCAGACAGGGGGAACCGGGGAGCTGTTTTTT
TRBJ1-1 . . TRBV30 CAWGLVNTEAFF TGTGCCTGGGGTCTGGTGAACACTGAAGCTTTCTTT
TRBJ1-2 TRBD1 few TRBV7-2 CASSLEGGQIYGYTF TGTGCCAGCAGCTTAGAGGGGGGACAGATCTATGGCTACACCTTC
TRBJ1-4 . . TRBV11-2 CASSSRFGTPNEKLFF TGTGCCAGCAGCTCTAGGTTCGGGACCCCTAATGAAAAACTGTTTTTT